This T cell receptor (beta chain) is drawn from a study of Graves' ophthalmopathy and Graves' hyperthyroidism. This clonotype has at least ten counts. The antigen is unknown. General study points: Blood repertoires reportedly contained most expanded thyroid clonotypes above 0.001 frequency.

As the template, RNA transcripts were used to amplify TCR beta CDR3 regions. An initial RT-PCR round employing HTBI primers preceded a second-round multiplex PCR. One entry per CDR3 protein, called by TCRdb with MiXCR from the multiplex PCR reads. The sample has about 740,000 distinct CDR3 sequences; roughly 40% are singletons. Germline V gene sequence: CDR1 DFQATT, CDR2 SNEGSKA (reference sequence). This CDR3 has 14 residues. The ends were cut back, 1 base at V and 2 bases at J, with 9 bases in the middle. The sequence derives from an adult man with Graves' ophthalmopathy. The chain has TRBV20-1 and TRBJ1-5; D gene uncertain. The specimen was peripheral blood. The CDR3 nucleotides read TGCAGTGCTAGAGTGCAGAGTGGCAATCAGCCCCAGCATTTT. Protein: CSARVQSGNQPQHF.